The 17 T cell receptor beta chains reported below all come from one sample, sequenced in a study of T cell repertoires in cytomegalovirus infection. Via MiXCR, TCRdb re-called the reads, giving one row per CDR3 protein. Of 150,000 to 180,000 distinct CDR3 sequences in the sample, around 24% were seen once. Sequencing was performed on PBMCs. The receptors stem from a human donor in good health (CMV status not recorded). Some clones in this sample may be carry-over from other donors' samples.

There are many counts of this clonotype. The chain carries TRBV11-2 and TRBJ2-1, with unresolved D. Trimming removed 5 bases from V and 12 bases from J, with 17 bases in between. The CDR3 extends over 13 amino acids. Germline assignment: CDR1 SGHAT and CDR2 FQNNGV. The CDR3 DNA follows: TGTGCCAGCAGCCTCCCCCTGGGAAATTGGCAGTTCTTC. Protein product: CASSLPLGNWQFF.

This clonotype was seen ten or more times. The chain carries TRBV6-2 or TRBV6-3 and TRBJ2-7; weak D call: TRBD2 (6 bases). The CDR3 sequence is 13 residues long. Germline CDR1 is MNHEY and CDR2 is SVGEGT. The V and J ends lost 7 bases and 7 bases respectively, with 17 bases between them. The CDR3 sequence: CASNDQTEGEQYF. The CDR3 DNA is TGTGCCAGCAACGACCAGACGGAGGGAGAGCAGTACTTC.

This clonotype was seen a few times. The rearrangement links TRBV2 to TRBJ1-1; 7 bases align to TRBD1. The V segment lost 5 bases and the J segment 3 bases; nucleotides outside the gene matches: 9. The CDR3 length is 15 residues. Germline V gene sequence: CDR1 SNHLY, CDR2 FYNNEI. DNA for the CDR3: TGTGCCAGCAGTCGCCTACAGGGGAAAGACACTGAAGCTTTCTTT. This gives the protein CASSRLQGKDTEAFF.

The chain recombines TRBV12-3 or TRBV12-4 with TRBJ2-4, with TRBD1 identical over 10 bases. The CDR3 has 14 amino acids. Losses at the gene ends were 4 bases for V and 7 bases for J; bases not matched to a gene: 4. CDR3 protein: CASSYGQGGNIQYF. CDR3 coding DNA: TGTGCCAGCAGTTATGGACAGGGGGGGAACATTCAGTACTTC.

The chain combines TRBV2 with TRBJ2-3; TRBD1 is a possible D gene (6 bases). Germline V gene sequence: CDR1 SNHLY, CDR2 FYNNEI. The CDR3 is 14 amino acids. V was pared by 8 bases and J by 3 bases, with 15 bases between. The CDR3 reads CASFTGRRTDTQYF. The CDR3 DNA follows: TGTGCCAGCTTTACAGGGAGACGGACAGATACGCAGTATTTT.

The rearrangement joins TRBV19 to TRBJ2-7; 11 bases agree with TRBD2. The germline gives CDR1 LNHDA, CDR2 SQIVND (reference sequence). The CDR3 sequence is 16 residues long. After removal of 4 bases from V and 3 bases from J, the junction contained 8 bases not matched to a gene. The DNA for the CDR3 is TGTGCCAGTAGTACCCCGCGCGGACTAGCGGGCTACGAGCAGTACTTC. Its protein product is CASSTPRGLAGYEQYF.

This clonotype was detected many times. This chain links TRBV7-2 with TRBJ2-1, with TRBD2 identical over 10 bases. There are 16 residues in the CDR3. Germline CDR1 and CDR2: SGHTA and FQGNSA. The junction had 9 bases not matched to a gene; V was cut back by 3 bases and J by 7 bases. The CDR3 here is CASSFVVSGRRNEQFF. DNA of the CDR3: TGTGCCAGCAGCTTTGTCGTTAGCGGGAGGCGAAATGAGCAGTTCTTC.

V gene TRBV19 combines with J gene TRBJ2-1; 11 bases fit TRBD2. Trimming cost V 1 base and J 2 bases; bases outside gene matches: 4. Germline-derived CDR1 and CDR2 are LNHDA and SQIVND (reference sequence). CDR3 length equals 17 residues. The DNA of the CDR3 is TGTGCCAGTAGTATAGTAGCGGGAGGGCCTACCTACAATGAGCAGTTCTTC. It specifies CASSIVAGGPTYNEQFF.

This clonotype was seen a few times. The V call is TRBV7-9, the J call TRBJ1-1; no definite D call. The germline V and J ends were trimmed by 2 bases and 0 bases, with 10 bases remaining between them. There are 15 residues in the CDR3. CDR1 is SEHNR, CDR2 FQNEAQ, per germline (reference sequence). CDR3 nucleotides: TGTGCCAGCAGCTTAACACGGGTCATGAACACTGAAGCTTTCTTT. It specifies CASSLTRVMNTEAFF.

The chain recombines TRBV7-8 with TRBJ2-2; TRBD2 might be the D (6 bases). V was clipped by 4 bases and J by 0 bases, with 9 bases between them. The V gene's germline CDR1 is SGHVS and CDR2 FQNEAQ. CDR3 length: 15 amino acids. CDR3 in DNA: TGTGCCAGCAGCTCCGGGACTGCGAACACCGGGGAGCTGTTTTTT. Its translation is CASSSGTANTGELFF.

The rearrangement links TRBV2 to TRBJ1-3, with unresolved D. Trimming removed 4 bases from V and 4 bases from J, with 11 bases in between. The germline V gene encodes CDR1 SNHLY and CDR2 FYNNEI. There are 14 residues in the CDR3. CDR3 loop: CASSVNSGGNTIYF. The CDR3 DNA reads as TGTGCCAGCAGTGTAAATTCGGGGGGAAACACCATATATTTT.

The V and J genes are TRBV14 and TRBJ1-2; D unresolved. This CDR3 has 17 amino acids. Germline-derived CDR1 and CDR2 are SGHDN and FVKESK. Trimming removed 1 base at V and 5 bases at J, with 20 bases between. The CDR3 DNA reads TGTGCCAGCAGCCAAGGGTCTATCCCGATTGGTAATTATGGCTACACCTTC. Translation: CASSQGSIPIGNYGYTF.

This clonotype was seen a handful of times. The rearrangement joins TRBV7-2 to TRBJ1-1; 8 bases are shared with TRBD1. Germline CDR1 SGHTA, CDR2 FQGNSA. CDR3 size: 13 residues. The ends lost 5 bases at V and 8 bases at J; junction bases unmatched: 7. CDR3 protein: CASSQQGVGEAFF. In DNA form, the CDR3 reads TGTGCCAGCAGCCAACAGGGGGTTGGGGAAGCTTTCTTT. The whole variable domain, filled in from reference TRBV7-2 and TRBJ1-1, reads GAGVSQSPSNKVTEKGKDVELRCDPISGHTALYWYRQSLGQGLEFLIYFQGNSAPDKSGLPSDRFSAERTGGSVSTLTIQRTQQEDSAVYLCASSQQGVGEAFFGQGTRLTVV.

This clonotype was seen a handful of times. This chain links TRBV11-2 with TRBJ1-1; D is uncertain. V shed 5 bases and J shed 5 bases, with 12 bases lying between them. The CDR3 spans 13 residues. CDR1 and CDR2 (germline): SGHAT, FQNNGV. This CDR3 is CASSNQTRTEAFF. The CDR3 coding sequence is TGTGCCAGCAGCAACCAAACCAGGACTGAAGCTTTCTTT.

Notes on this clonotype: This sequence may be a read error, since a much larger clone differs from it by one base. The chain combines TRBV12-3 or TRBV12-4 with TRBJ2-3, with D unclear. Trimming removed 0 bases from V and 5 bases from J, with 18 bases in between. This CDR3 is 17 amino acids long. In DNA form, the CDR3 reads TGTGCCAGCAGTTTAGCCGGTCTGGCGAAGGGCAGAGATACGCAGTATTTT. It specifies CASSLAGLAKGRDTQYF.

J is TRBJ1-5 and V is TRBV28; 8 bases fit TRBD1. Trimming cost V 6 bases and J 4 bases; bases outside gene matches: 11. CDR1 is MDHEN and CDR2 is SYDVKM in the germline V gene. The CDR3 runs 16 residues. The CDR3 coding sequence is TGTGCCAGCAGGCCCCCTGACAGGGGCTTTAATCAGCCCCAGCATTTT. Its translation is CASRPPDRGFNQPQHF. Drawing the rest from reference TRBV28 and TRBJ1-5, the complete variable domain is DVKVTQSSRYLVKRTGEKVFLECVQDMDHENMFWYRQDPGLGLRLIYFSYDVKMKEKGDIPEGYSVSREKKERFSLILESASTNQTSMYLCASRPPDRGFNQPQHFGDGTRLSIL.

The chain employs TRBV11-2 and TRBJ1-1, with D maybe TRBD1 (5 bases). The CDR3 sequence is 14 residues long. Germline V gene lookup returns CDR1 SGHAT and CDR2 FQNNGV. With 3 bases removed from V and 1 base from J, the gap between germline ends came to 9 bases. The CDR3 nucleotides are TGTGCCAGCAGCTTCTTCGACAGGAACACTGAAGCTTTCTTT. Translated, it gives CASSFFDRNTEAFF.